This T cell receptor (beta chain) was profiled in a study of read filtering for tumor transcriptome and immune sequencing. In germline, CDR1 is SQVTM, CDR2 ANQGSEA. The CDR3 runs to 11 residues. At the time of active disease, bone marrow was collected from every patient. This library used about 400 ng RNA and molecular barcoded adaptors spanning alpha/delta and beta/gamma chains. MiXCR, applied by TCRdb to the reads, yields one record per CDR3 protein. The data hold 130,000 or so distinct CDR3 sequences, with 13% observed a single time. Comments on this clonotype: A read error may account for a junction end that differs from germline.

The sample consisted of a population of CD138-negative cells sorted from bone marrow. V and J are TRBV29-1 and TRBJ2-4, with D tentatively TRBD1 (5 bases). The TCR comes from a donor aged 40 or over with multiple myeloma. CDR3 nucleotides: TGCAACGTTGCGACAGCTTACATTCAGTACTTC. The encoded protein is CNVATAYIQYF.